Shown below are 22 T cell receptor beta chains from a single sample sequenced in a study of regulatory T cells in long-lasting Graves disease. The time point denotes: newly diagnosed GD, antithyroid drugs for less than 3 months. The TCR library used RNA extracted from PBMCs. Construction of the TCR beta libraries employed iRepertoire HTBI primers in conjunction with Arm-PCR of CDR3 regions. Each CDR3 protein gets one entry after TCRdb re-called the multiplex PCR reads with MiXCR. Among 400,000 to 550,000 distinct CDR3 sequences listed, less than 20% were seen once. This sample was shared with a second study, whose subject was T cells in Graves' hyperthyroidism and ophthalmopathy.

Sequenced material: peripheral blood mononuclear cells (PBMCs), taken at new diagnosis, from a patient treated with antithyroid drugs. These receptors were taken from a woman between 25 and 40 years old with Graves disease.

The chain has TRBV27 and TRBJ2-3; TRBD2 agrees at 12 bases. The ends lost 6 bases at V and 0 bases at J; junction bases unmatched: 10. This CDR3 contains 18 residues. Germline-derived CDR1 and CDR2 are MNHEY and SMNVEV (reference sequence). CDR3 region: CASRKLAGGRISTDTQYF. CDR3 in DNA: TGTGCCAGCAGAAAACTAGCGGGAGGTCGTATAAGCACAGATACGCAGTATTTT.

This clonotype was found many times. The chain links TRBV12-3 or TRBV12-4 to TRBJ1-5; tentative D call: TRBD1 (5 bases). V was pared by 6 bases and J by 4 bases, with 10 bases between. The CDR3 totals 13 residues. Here the CDR3 reads CASRIDSNQPQHF. The CDR3 coding sequence is TGTGCCAGCAGAATAGACAGTAATCAGCCCCAGCATTTT.

This clonotype was detected ten times or more. The chain links TRBV7-2 to TRBJ2-5, with D unclear. The germline V and J ends were trimmed by 5 bases and 1 base, with 5 bases remaining between them. The CDR3 covers 12 residues. Per germline, CDR1 SGHTA and CDR2 FQGNSA. The CDR3 DNA reads as TGTGCCAGCAGCGCAGGCCAAGAGACCCAGTACTTC. This codes for CASSAGQETQYF.

This clonotype was seen a handful of times. The chain employs TRBV6-1 and TRBJ2-1, with D perhaps given as TRBD1 or TRBD2 (6 bases each). The V end lost 9 bases, the J end lost 2 bases, and 17 bases lay between the germline ends. This CDR3 region has 15 residues. Germline assignment: CDR1 MNHNS and CDR2 SASEGT. CDR3 residues: CASLGGREAYNEQFF. CDR3 in DNA: TGTGCCAGTCTAGGGGGGAGAGAGGCCTACAATGAGCAGTTCTTC.

At least ten counts were recorded for this clonotype. The rearrangement uses TRBV28 and TRBJ2-5; D unresolved. Germline V lookup: CDR1 MDHEN, CDR2 SYDVKM. The ends were cut back, 5 bases at V and 1 base at J, with 11 bases in the middle. CDR3 size: 14 residues. In nucleotides, the CDR3 is TGTGCCAGCAGTATTACAGCGATCCAAGAGACCCAGTACTTC. This codes for CASSITAIQETQYF.

This clonotype occurred many times. The chain joins TRBV20-1 to TRBJ1-1, with 9 bases lining up with TRBD1. V lost 6 bases to trimming and J lost 5 bases; unmatched junction nucleotides: 4. The CDR3 covers 12 residues. Germline CDR1 is DFQATT and CDR2 is SNEGSKA (reference sequence). The CDR3 region has the DNA TGCAGTGCCGCGACAGGGGGAACTGAAGCTTTCTTT. This encodes CSAATGGTEAFF.

This clonotype was seen many times. The chain is built from TRBV3-1 and TRBJ1-6; no reliable D call. The CDR3 totals 18 residues. The germline V gene has CDR1 LGHDT and CDR2 YNNKEL (reference sequence). Trimming took off 0 bases at V and 5 bases at J, with 17 bases between the two ends. The CDR3 DNA sequence: TGTGCCAGCAGCCAAGATCCTCCGAGGGTTTCCAATAATTCACCCCTCCACTTT. Its translation: CASSQDPPRVSNNSPLHF.

A remark on this clonotype: The germline gene is not matched at one end of the junction; a read error may be the cause. The chain joins TRBV12-5 to TRBJ1-1, with D hard to call. The length of the CDR3 is 14 residues. The V gene's germline CDR1 is LGHNT and CDR2 FRNRAP. CDR3 bases: TGTGTTAGTGGCCTGGGTGGAATGAACACTGAAGCTTTCTTT. Translated, it gives CVSGLGGMNTEAFF.

This clonotype has a count of ten or more. Sequence at one end of the junction differs from germline and may be a read error. J is TRBJ1-2 and V is TRBV18; 8 positions match TRBD1. Germline V gene sequence: CDR1 KGHSH, CDR2 LQKENI. This CDR3 has 14 amino acids. Here the CDR3 DNA reads TGTGCCAGCTCTCCACAGGGACAGGACTATGGCTACACCTTC. Protein sequence: CASSPQGQDYGYTF.

This clonotype was counted ten times or more. The V call is TRBV27, the J call TRBJ1-2, with a tentative D call TRBD1 (5 bases). The V gene lost 3 bases and the J gene lost 4 bases, with 12 bases spanning the gap. The CDR3 spans 14 residues. CDR1 and CDR2 (germline): MNHEY, SMNVEV (reference sequence). CDR3 region: CASSFIGVSYGYTF. CDR3 bases: TGTGCCAGCAGTTTCATAGGGGTTTCCTATGGCTACACCTTC.

The chain uses TRBV24-1 and TRBJ2-1; 12 bases are a match to TRBD1. Trimming cost V 5 bases and J 5 bases; bases outside gene matches: 6. CDR3 length: 16 amino acids. Germline V lookup: CDR1 KGHDR, CDR2 SFDVKD. The CDR3 here is CATSGWDRGLDNEQFF. CDR3 sequence (DNA): TGTGCCACCAGTGGATGGGACAGGGGGCTTGACAATGAGCAGTTCTTC.

This clonotype appeared a few times. Germline is not matched at one junction end, which may reflect a read error. The rearrangement joins TRBV3-1 to TRBJ2-7, with a possible D match to TRBD1 (5 bases). From germline, CDR1 is LGHDT and CDR2 YNNKEL (reference sequence). The CDR3 contains 14 residues. CDR3: CASSQSQGPYEQCF. In DNA form, the CDR3 reads TGTGCCAGCAGCCAATCGCAGGGTCCCTACGAGCAGTGCTTC.

This clonotype was detected ten times or more. The chain joins TRBV5-1 to TRBJ2-2; a weak D match, TRBD2 (5 bases). The germline gives CDR1 SGHRS, CDR2 YFSETQ. This CDR3 is built from 16 residues. V lost 4 bases, J lost 1 base, and 14 bases lay in between. The CDR3 protein is CASSPWVGVNTGELFF. The CDR3, as DNA: TGCGCCAGCAGCCCGTGGGTGGGAGTGAACACCGGGGAGCTGTTTTTT.

A few counts support this clonotype. J is TRBJ2-7 and V is TRBV7-3; D may match TRBD1 or TRBD2 (6 bases each). The CDR3 has 15 amino acids. The V end was cut by 4 bases, the J end by 2 bases, with 15 bases between. Germline loops: CDR1 SGHTA, CDR2 FQGTGA. CDR3 protein: CASSSVGGPPYEQYF. The CDR3 bases are TGTGCCAGCAGCTCCGTCGGGGGCCCCCCCTACGAGCAGTACTTC. The full variable domain, rest sourced from reference TRBV7-3 and TRBJ2-7, is GAGVSQTPSNKVTEKGKYVELRCDPISGHTALYWYRQSLGQGPEFLIYFQGTGAADDSGLPNDRFFAVRPEGSVSTLKIQRTERGDSAVYLCASSSVGGPPYEQYFGPGTRLTVT.

This clonotype appeared many times. The chain couples TRBV12-3 or TRBV12-4 to TRBJ1-2; D remains ambiguous. Trimming cost V 2 bases and J 7 bases, with 11 bases left between them. This CDR3 is built from 13 residues. The CDR3 DNA reads as TGTGCCAGCAGTTTAATTGGAAGCGGTGGCTACACCTTC. Its translation: CASSLIGSGGYTF.

In its sample, this clonotype was seen many times. The chain carries TRBV30 and TRBJ2-3; D gene uncertain. The DNA end lines up better with TRBJ2-7; the J call may be wrong. Germline V lookup: CDR1 GTSNPN, CDR2 SVGIG (reference sequence). The length of the CDR3 is 12 residues. The CDR3 bases are TGTGCCTGGACGGAATCTTCCTACGAGCAGTACTTC. Protein: CAWTESSYEQYF.

This clonotype has a count of ten or more. The rearrangement joins TRBV5-1 to TRBJ2-2; perhaps TRBD2 as D (5 bases). The CDR3 extends over 16 amino acids. Germline lookup yields CDR1 SGHRS and CDR2 YFSETQ. The V end was cut by 5 bases, the J end by 0 bases, with 14 bases between. CDR3 in amino acids: CASRFAGGANTGELFF. The CDR3 nucleotides read TGCGCCAGCAGATTTGCGGGTGGGGCGAACACCGGGGAGCTGTTTTTT.

This clonotype was recorded at least ten times. In nucleotides, the CDR3 is TGTGCCAGCAGCCCGGAAGGGGTTTATGGCTACACCTTC. Amino acids: CASSPEGVYGYTF. The chain couples TRBV12-3 or TRBV12-4 to TRBJ1-2; weak D call: TRBD1 (5 bases). Trimming took 6 bases from V and 5 from J, leaving 13 bases between them. CDR3 length equals 13 residues.

This clonotype was seen repeatedly, ten times or more. The rearrangement uses TRBV29-1 and TRBJ2-7, with D perhaps matching TRBD1 or TRBD2 (5 bases each). This CDR3 has 13 amino acids. Germline lookup yields CDR1 SQVTM and CDR2 ANQGSEA. The V end was cut by 3 bases, the J end by 6 bases, with 15 bases between. The CDR3 loop reads CSVDFAGDREQYF. The CDR3 coding sequence is TGCAGCGTTGACTTCGCTGGGGACCGCGAGCAGTACTTC.

This clonotype has at least ten counts. The DNA for the CDR3 is TGTGCCAGCAGCTTATCTCTGCAAATGAACACTGAAGCTTTCTTT. Translation: CASSLSLQMNTEAFF. The chain carries TRBV7-8 and TRBJ1-1; D ambiguous. The CDR3 covers 15 residues. V gave up 2 bases and J gave up 0 bases, with 10 bases separating them. Germline V lookup: CDR1 SGHVS, CDR2 FQNEAQ.

As to this clonotype: This may be a read error: a much more frequent sequence differs by one nucleotide. J is TRBJ2-4 and V is TRBV6-1, with 7 bases lining up with TRBD1. The CDR3 sequence is 13 residues long. Germline assignment: CDR1 MNHNS and CDR2 SASEGT. The CDR3 reads CPSSLGQRDIQYF. The CDR3 coding sequence is TGTCCCAGCAGCCTGGGACAGCGAGACATTCAGTACTTC.

The chain recombines TRBV2 with TRBJ2-1; maybe TRBD2 (6 bases). CDR3 size: 15 residues. CDR1 and CDR2 from the germline V gene are SNHLY and FYNNEI. Trimming cost V 3 bases and J 2 bases, with 11 bases left between them. CDR3 in DNA: TGTGCCAGCAGTGATGAGCTAGCGCCCTACAATGAGCAGTTCTTC. It translates to CASSDELAPYNEQFF.